This TCR beta chain was captured in a study of CD8 T cells in Susac syndrome. In germline, CDR1 is SGDLS, CDR2 YYNGEE. The trim removed 3 bases at V and 6 bases at J, leaving 13 bases unmatched. The length of the CDR3 is 16 residues. The authors reverse transcribed roughly 0.5 to 1 ug RNA with random hexamers. TCRdb redid the calling of the immunoSEQ multiplex PCR reads with MiXCR, one entry per CDR3 protein. The sample carries roughly 300,000 distinct CDR3 sequences, 70% to 90% recorded once. Regarding the study as a whole: Acknowledgment was made by the study that its TCR sequencing and HLA analysis involved a relatively small number of individuals.

The study sequenced TCR beta in blood CD8+ and CD4+ T cells. Negative magnetic isolation gave CD8+ and CD4+ cells; FACS enriched CD8+ TEMRA. This clonotype was seen just once. Its specificity is not known. The origin of this receptor is a human donor with multiple sclerosis. Sequencing input: CD8+ T cells from PBMCs. This sequence joins TRBV9 and TRBJ1-2; TRBD1 aligns across 8 bases. The CDR3 here is CASSERSQGALDGYTF. Here the CDR3 DNA reads TGTGCCAGCAGCGAGAGAAGCCAGGGGGCTTTGGATGGCTACACCTTC.